These T cell receptor beta chains were read from a single sample in a study of shared clonotypes between healthy human individuals. Sequencing used immunoSEQ multiplex PCR; TCRdb keeps in-frame clones, though not all of them. The table lists roughly 1,100,000 clones, roughly 80% of them singletons. The sample comprised memory CD4+ T cells sorted from blood. The receptor set was obtained from a man between 18 and 29 years old in good health. Both conserved end residues are part of each CDR3.

TRBV25-1	TRBJ2-5	CASSTSGETQYF
TRBV7-2	TRBJ2-7	CASRRAASSYEQYF
TRBV7-2	TRBJ2-7	CASSQSAAEYYEQYF
TRBV27	TRBJ1-5	CASSPGTVSNQPQHF
TRBV11-2	TRBJ1-1	CASSLPVGALTEAFF
TRBV21-1	TRBJ2-5	CASSKENKKALGGASRMTQYF
TRBV30	TRBJ1-1	CASGTTGGKNTEAFF
TRBV7-2	TRBJ2-3	CASSLGGSDTQYF
TRBV2	TRBJ2-1	CASSEAGQGWVAAYNEQFF
TRBV19	TRBJ2-5	CASSYGRTETQYF
TRBV9	TRBJ2-2	CASSDSGNTGELFF